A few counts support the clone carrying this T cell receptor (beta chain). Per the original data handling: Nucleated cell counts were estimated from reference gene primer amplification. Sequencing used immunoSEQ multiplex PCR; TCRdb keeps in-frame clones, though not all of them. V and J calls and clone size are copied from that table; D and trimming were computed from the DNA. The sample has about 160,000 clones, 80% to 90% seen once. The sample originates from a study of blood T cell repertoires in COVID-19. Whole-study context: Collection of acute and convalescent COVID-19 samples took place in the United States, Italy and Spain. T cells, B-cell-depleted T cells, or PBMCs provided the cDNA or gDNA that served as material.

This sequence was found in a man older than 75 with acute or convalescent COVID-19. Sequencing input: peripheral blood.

CDR3 residues: CASSHQGQPQHF. The CDR3 DNA follows: TGTGCCAGCAGTCACCAGGGTCAGCCCCAGCATTTT. The chain combines TRBV6-6 with TRBJ1-5; tentatively, D is TRBD1 (5 bases). The V gene's germline CDR1 is MNHNY and CDR2 SVGAGI (reference sequence). CDR3 length: 12 amino acids. V was cut by 5 bases and J by 6 bases, with 8 bases left in between.